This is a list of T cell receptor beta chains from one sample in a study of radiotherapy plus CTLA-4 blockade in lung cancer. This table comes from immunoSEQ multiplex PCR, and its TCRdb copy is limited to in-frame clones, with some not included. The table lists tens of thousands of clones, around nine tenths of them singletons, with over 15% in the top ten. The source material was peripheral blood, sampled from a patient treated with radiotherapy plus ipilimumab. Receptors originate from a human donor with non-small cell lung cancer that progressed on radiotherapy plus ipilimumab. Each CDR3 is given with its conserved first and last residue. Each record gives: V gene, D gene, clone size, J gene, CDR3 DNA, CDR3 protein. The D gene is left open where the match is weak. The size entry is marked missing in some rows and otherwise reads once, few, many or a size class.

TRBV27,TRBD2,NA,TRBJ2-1,TGTGCCAGCAGTTTAAAGGGACTAGCGACGGGAAGCTCCTACAATGAGCAGTTCTTC,CASSLKGLATGSSYNEQFF
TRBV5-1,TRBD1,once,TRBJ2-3,TGCGCCAGCAGCTTTGGGACAGGGGGCACAGATACGCAGTATTTT,CASSFGTGGTDTQYF
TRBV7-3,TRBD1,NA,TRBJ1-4,TGTGCCAGCAGCTTGACAGGGGACGAAAAACTGTTTTTT,CASSLTGDEKLFF
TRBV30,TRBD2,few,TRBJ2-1,TGTGCCTGGAGTAGCGGGGTTCTCAATGAGCAGTTCTTC,CAWSSGVLNEQFF
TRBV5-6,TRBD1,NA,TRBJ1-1,TGTGCCAGCAGCCCAGGACAGGGGAGGACTGAAGCTTTCTTT,CASSPGQGRTEAFF
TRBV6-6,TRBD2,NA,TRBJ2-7,TGTGCCAGCAGATACACCGGGACTAGCGGCTACGAGCAGTACTTC,CASRYTGTSGYEQYF
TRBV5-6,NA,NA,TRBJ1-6,TGTGCCAGCAGAAAGCAGGGGACTTCGGGTAATTCACCCCTCCACTTT,CASRKQGTSGNSPLHF
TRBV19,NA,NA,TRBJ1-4,TGTGCCAGTAGTATCGGACAGACAACTAATGAAAAACTGTTTTTT,CASSIGQTTNEKLFF
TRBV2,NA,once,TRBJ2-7,TGTGCCAGCAGTGATTGGGCAGGCTTATCCTACGAGCAGTACTTC,CASSDWAGLSYEQYF
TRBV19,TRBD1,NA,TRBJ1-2,TGTGCCAGTAAAAGCGACAGGGCGGTCTATGGCTACACCTTC,CASKSDRAVYGYTF
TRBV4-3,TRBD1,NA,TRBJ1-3,TGCGCCAGCAGCCGCGACAGGGGAGCGGGAAACACCATATATTTT,CASSRDRGAGNTIYF
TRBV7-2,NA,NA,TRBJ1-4,TGTGCCAGCAGCCAACAAACAGGCGTCAATGAAAAACTGTTTTTT,CASSQQTGVNEKLFF